This T cell receptor beta chain was recorded in a study of T-cell memory formation after mild COVID-19. Study details: TCR clusters largely stayed donor specific. Overall study findings and caveats: There was a balanced CD4/CD8 profile in clones contracting day 15 to 85, and later expanders leaned CD4+.

As for this clonotype: Its antigen remains unknown.

TCR alpha and TCR beta cDNA libraries carrying sample barcodes and UMIs came from 5'RACE with constant-segment primers. TCRdb itself ran the 5' RACE reads through MiXCR, one entry per CDR3 protein. The table has about 440,000 distinct CDR3 sequences, roughly 20% seen once. The material sequenced was PBMCs or a T cell subset sorted from them (not recorded which). This clonotype was sampled from an adult woman who had mild COVID-19 (a few samples of this study predate the infection). Cell type and time point are not known.

CDR3: CASSYSLAGIEQFF. The CDR3 DNA sequence: TGTGCCAGCAGTTACTCCCTAGCGGGGATTGAGCAGTTCTTC. The V gene is TRBV6-5, the J gene TRBJ2-1; TRBD2 aligns across 9 bases. The trim removed 0 bases at V and 9 bases at J, leaving 3 bases unmatched. Germline assignment: CDR1 MNHEY and CDR2 SVGAGI. The CDR3 contains 14 residues.